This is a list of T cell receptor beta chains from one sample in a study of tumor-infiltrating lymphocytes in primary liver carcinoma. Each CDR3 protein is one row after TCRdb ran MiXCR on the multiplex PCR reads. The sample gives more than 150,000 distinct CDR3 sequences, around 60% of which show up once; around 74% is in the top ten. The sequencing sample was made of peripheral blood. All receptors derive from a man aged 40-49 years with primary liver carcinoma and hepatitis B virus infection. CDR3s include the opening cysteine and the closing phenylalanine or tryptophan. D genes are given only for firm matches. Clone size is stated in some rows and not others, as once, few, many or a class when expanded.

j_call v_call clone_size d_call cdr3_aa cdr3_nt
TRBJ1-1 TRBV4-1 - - CVSSQSGGRPGGPEAFF TGCGTCAGCAGCCAATCGGGGGGCCGGCCAGGCGGCCCTGAAGCTTTCTTT
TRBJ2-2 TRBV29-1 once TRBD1 CSATDRASTGELFF TGCAGCGCCACGGACAGGGCCAGCACCGGGGAGCTGTTTTTT
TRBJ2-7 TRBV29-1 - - CSVYDSYEQYF TGCAGCGTGTATGACAGTTACGAGCAGTACTTC
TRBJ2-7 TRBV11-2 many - CASSSVRNLAHEQYF TGTGCCAGCAGCTCAGTCAGGAATTTGGCCCACGAGCAGTACTTC
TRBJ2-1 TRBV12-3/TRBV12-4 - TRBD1 CASSRSGTGVWEQFF TGTGCCAGCAGTAGATCCGGGACAGGGGTTTGGGAGCAGTTCTTC
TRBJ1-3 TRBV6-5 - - CASSYGRSGDTIYF TGTGCCAGCAGTTACGGTCGTTCTGGAGACACCATATATTTT
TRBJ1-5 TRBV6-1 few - CASGREYQPQHF TGTGCCAGCGGCAGGGAGTACCAGCCCCAGCATTTT
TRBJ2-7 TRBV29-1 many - CSVADNRYEQYF TGCAGCGTTGCGGACAATCGCTACGAGCAGTACTTC
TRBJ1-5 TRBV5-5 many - CASSPGVRSYSNQPQHF TGTGCCAGCAGCCCCGGAGTTAGAAGTTATAGCAATCAGCCCCAGCATTTT
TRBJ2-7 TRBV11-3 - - CSSRGRLVKEQYF TGTTCCAGCAGGGGCCGCCTAGTTAAGGAGCAGTACTTC
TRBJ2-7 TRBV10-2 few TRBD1 CASSLHRDSQYEQYF TGCGCCAGCAGCTTACACAGGGACAGCCAGTACGAGCAGTACTTC
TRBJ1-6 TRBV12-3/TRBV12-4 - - CASSFRGRNSPFHF TGTGCCAGCAGTTTTAGGGGGAGGAATTCACCCTTCCACTTT
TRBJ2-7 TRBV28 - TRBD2 CASCPSPGLAGVTEQYF TGTGCCAGCTGTCCTTCCCCGGGACTAGCGGGAGTTACCGAGCAGTACTTC
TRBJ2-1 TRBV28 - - CASSYGPNEQFF TGTGCCAGCAGTTATGGCCCCAATGAGCAGTTCTTC
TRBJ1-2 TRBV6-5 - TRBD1 CANSYVGQGDGYTF TGTGCCAACAGTTACGTAGGACAGGGAGACGGCTACACCTTC
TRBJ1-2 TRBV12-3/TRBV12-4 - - CASSLAQSTLYGYTF TGTGCCAGCAGTTTAGCGCAATCTACTCTCTATGGCTACACCTTC
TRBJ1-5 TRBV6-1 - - CASSEGTRDHSNQPQHF TGTGCCAGCAGTGAAGGGACGAGGGACCATAGCAATCAGCCCCAGCATTTT
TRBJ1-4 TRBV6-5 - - CASSYSNGGNEKLFF TGTGCCAGCAGTTACTCGAACGGGGGGAATGAAAAACTGTTTTTT
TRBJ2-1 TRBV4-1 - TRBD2 CASSLFRLAGVGNEQFF TGCGCAAGCAGCCTATTCCGTCTAGCGGGAGTCGGCAATGAGCAGTTCTTC
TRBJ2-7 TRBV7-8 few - CASSLGTGRPYEQYF TGTGCCAGCAGCTTGGGGACCGGGAGACCCTACGAGCAGTACTTC
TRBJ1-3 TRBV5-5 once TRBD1 CASNTGGSGNTIYF TGTGCCAGCAACACAGGGGGTTCTGGAAACACCATATATTTT
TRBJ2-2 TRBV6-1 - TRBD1 CASSEGQVNTGELFF TGTGCCAGCAGTGAGGGACAGGTGAACACCGGGGAGCTGTTTTTT
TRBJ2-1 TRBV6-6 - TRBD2 CASSYSLASGDNEQFF TGTGCCAGCAGTTACTCGTTGGCTAGCGGGGACAATGAGCAGTTCTTC
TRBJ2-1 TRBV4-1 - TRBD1 CASSPETGINEQFF TGCGCCAGCAGCCCCGAGACAGGGATCAATGAGCAGTTCTTC
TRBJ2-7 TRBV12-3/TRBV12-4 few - CASSLTGTNYEQYF TGTGCCAGCAGTTTAACCGGGACAAATTACGAGCAGTACTTC
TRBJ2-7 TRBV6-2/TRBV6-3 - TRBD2 CASTTGAGTSDYEQYF TGTGCCAGCACTACCGGGGCCGGGACTAGCGACTACGAGCAGTACTTC
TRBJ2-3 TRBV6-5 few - CASSADGARTDTQYF TGTGCCAGCAGTGCGGACGGGGCTCGCACAGATACGCAGTATTTT
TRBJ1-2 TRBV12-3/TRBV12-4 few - CASRGAGDPEVF TGTGCCAGCAGGGGGGCCGGGGACCCGGAGGTTTTC